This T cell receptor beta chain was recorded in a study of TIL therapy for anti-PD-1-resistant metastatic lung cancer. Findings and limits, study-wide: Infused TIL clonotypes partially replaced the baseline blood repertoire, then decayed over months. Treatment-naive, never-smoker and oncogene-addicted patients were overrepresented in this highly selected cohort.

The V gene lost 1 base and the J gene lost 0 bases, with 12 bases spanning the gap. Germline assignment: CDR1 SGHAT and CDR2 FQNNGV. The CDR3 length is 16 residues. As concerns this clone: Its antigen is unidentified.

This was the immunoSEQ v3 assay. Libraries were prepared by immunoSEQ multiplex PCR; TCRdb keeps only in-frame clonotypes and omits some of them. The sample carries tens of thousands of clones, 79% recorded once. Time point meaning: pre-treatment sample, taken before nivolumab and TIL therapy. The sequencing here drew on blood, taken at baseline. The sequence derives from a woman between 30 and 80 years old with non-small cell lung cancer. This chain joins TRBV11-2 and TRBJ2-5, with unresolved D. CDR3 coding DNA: TGTGCCAGCAGCTTAGTGCCCTTCCCCGACCAAGAGACCCAGTACTTC. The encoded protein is CASSLVPFPDQETQYF.